This T cell receptor (beta chain) was obtained from a study of blood T cell repertoires in COVID-19. Across the study: The origin of the acute and convalescent COVID-19 samples was the United States, Italy and Spain. T cells, B-cell-depleted T cells, or PBMCs supplied cDNA or gDNA.

The CDR3 sequence is 14 residues long. CDR1 is ENHRY and CDR2 is SYGVKD in the germline V gene. The junction had 10 bases not matched to a gene; V was cut back by 10 bases and J by 4 bases. In the original processing: Counts of nucleated cells, estimated from reference gene primer amplification, were obtained. This table comes from immunoSEQ multiplex PCR, and its TCRdb copy is limited to in-frame clones, with some not included. The V and J calls and the clone size are those of that table, but D and trimming were determined from the DNA. Here the sample spans 250,000 to 300,000 clones, about nine tenths being singletons.

The rearrangement joins TRBV10-3 to TRBJ1-1; 9 nucleotides line up with TRBD1. The sequencing sample was made of peripheral blood. The TCR sequence derives from a woman aged 40 to 49 with acute or convalescent COVID-19. DNA for the CDR3: TGTGCCACCGGACAGGGGACGGCTGGCACTGAAGCTTTCTTT. Translation: CATGQGTAGTEAFF.